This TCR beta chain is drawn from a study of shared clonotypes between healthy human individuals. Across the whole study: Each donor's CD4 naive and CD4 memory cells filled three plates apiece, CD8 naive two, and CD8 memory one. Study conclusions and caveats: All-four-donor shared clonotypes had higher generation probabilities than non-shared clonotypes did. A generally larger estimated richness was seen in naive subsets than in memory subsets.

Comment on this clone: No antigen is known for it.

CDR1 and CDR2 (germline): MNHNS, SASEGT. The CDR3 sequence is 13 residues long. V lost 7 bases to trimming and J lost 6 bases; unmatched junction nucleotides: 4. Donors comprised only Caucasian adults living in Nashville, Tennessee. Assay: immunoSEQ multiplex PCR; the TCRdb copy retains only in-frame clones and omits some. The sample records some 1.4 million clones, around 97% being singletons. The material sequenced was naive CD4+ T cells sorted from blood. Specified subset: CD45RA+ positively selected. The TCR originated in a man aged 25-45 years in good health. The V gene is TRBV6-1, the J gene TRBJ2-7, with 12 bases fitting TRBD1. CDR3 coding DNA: TGTGCCAGCAACAGGGACAGGGGGCGCGAGCAGTACTTC. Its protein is CASNRDRGREQYF.